This entry lists 11 T cell receptor beta chains sequenced from one sample in a study of T cell responses to AZD1222 COVID-19 vaccine. Data came from immunoSEQ multiplex PCR; TCRdb stores just in-frame clones and leaves some out. The sample lists approximately 260,000 clones, 85% to 95% occurring once. The sample here was peripheral blood, taken on day 0 of AZD1222 vaccination. The receptors were sampled from an adult in good health.

V gene TRBV7-3 combines with J gene TRBJ2-2; weak D call: TRBD1 (6 bases). The CDR3 sequence is 13 residues long. With 6 bases removed from V and 1 base from J, the gap between germline ends came to 6 bases. In germline, CDR1 is SGHTA, CDR2 FQGTGA. As DNA, the CDR3 is TGTGCCAGCAGGACAGGGAACACCGGGGAGCTGTTTTTT. This codes for CASRTGNTGELFF.

V and J are TRBV7-9 and TRBJ1-2, with D possibly being TRBD1 (5 bases). V gave up 1 base and J gave up 6 bases, with 18 bases separating them. Germline CDR1 and CDR2: SEHNR and FQNEAQ (reference sequence). The CDR3 is made up of 16 amino acids. The CDR3 DNA follows: TGTGCCAGCAGCTTAGTTAAGGGACGGACAACTAATGGCTACACCTTC. It is translated as CASSLVKGRTTNGYTF.

The chain couples TRBV9 to TRBJ1-5; no clear D gene. CDR3 length: 14 amino acids. The V gene lost 3 bases and the J gene lost 0 bases, with 7 bases spanning the gap. CDR1 SGDLS and CDR2 YYNGEE come from the germline V gene. The CDR3 coding sequence is TGTGCCAGCAGCGAAGAGGTTAGCAATCAGCCCCAGCATTTT. Amino acid sequence: CASSEEVSNQPQHF. Full variable domain (rest looked up from reference TRBV9 and TRBJ1-5): DSGVTQTPKHLITATGQRVTLRCSPRSGDLSVYWYQQSLDQGLQFLIQYYNGEERAKGNILERFSAQQFPDLHSELNLSSLELGDSALYFCASSEEVSNQPQHFGDGTRLSIL.

The gene calls are TRBV4-1 and TRBJ1-5; TRBD1 might be the D (6 bases). The CDR3 has 17 residues. V was cut by 0 bases and J by 6 bases, with 18 bases left in between. Germline CDR1 and CDR2: MGHRA and YSYEKL. Here the CDR3 reads CASSQDCRGGCSQPQHF. CDR3 sequence (DNA): TGCGCCAGCAGCCAAGATTGCCGCGGGGGCTGCAGTCAGCCCCAGCATTTT.

The chain is built from TRBV6-5 and TRBJ2-1; 11 nucleotides agree with TRBD1. Per germline, CDR1 MNHEY and CDR2 SVGAGI. The V and J ends lost 11 bases and 2 bases, in that order; junction bases with no gene match: 5. The CDR3 spans 14 residues. CDR3 protein: CASWGQGAYNEQFF. The CDR3, as DNA: TGTGCCTCGTGGGGACAGGGGGCCTACAATGAGCAGTTCTTC.

V and J are TRBV5-6 and TRBJ1-1, with D tentatively TRBD1 (5 bases). Trimming stripped 1 base from V and 6 bases from J, with 19 bases between. Germline loops: CDR1 SGHDT, CDR2 YYEEEE. The CDR3 contains 16 residues. This CDR3 reads CASSLPGTGLVAEAFF. CDR3 nucleotides: TGTGCCAGCAGCTTGCCAGGTACAGGTTTGGTTGCTGAAGCTTTCTTT. Full variable domain (remainder filled in from reference TRBV5-6 and TRBJ1-1): DAGVTQSPTHLIKTRGQQVTLRCSPKSGHDTVSWYQQALGQGPQFIFQYYEEEERQRGNFPDRFSGHQFPNYSSELNVNALLLGDSALYLCASSLPGTGLVAEAFFGQGTRLTVV.

The chain couples TRBV28 to TRBJ1-1; D is unresolved. The CDR3 sequence is 15 residues long. CDR1 is MDHEN, CDR2 SYDVKM, per germline. The V gene lost 6 bases and the J gene lost 0 bases, with 14 bases spanning the gap. The CDR3: CASSSPGSMNTEAFF. In nucleotides, the CDR3 is TGTGCCAGCAGCTCCCCGGGGAGTATGAACACTGAAGCTTTCTTT. Combining the CDR3 with reference TRBV28 and TRBJ1-1 gives the whole variable domain DVKVTQSSRYLVKRTGEKVFLECVQDMDHENMFWYRQDPGLGLRLIYFSYDVKMKEKGDIPEGYSVSREKKERFSLILESASTNQTSMYLCASSSPGSMNTEAFFGQGTRLTVV.

The chain couples TRBV7-6 to TRBJ1-5; 8 nucleotides agree with TRBD1. V trimming: 5 bases; J trimming: 7 bases; junction bases outside the gene matches: 13. Germline CDR1 and CDR2: SGHVS and FNYEAQ. This CDR3 region has 16 residues. CDR3 nucleotides: TGTGCCAGCAGCGTATCGTCAATCAGGGGGCTGCAGCCCCAGCATTTT. This translates into CASSVSSIRGLQPQHF.

The genes are TRBV5-4 and TRBJ2-6; D unclear. V was pared by 0 bases and J by 0 bases, with 4 bases between. Germline CDR1 is SGHNT and CDR2 is YYREEE (reference sequence). This CDR3 is 15 amino acids long. The CDR3 DNA is TGTGCCAGCAGCTTGGCCGGCTCTGGGGCCAACGTCCTGACTTTC. Encoded protein: CASSLAGSGANVLTF.

V gene TRBV11-2 combines with J gene TRBJ2-5; 8 bases are shared with TRBD2. Germline V gene lookup returns CDR1 SGHAT and CDR2 FQNNGV. Germline trimming cut 2 bases from V and 5 bases from J; bases unmatched to any gene: 7. The CDR3 loop spans 15 amino acids. The CDR3 sequence: CASSLIAGGGETQYF. CDR3 sequence (DNA): TGTGCCAGCAGCTTAATTGCGGGAGGAGGGGAGACCCAGTACTTC.

The rearrangement links TRBV7-8 to TRBJ2-7; 9 bases match TRBD1. Germline CDR1 reads SGHVS; CDR2 reads FQNEAQ. The junction had 9 bases not matched to a gene; V was cut back by 8 bases and J by 7 bases. This CDR3 spans 13 amino acids. CDR3 sequence (DNA): TGTGCCAGCGGCCGGGACAGGGCGGGGGAGCAGTACTTC. Its translation is CASGRDRAGEQYF.